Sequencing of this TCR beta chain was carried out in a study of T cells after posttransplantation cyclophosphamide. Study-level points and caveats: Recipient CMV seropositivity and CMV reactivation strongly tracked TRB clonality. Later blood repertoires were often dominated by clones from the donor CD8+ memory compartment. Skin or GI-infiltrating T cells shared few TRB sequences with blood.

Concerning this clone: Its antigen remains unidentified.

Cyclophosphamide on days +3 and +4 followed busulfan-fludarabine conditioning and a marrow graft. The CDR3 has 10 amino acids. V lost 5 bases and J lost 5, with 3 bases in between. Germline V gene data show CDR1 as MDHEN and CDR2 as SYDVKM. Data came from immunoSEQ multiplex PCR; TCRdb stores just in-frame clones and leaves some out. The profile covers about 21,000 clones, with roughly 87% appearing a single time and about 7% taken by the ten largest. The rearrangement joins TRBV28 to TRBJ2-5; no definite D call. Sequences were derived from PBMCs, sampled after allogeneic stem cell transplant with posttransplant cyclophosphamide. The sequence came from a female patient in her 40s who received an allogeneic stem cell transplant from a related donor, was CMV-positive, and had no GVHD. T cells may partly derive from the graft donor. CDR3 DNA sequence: TGTGCCAGCAGTGCGGAGACCCAGTACTTC. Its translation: CASSAETQYF.